This TCR beta chain comes out of a study of a mutant IDH1 vaccine in newly diagnosed glioma. Study-level findings and limits: Alterations occurring in top peripheral T cell clonotypes seemed unrelated to pseudoprogression.

A remark on this clone: Its specificity is unknown.

Regarding time point: week 11, during vaccination. In every dose of vaccine, 300 ug of mutant IDH1 20-mer peptide was given alongside topical imiquimod. Germline V gives CDR1 ENHRY, CDR2 SYGVKD. Trimming shortened V by 6 bases and J by 4 bases, and 15 bases separated the two germline ends. The CDR3 contains 14 residues. Libraries were prepared by immunoSEQ multiplex PCR; TCRdb keeps only in-frame clonotypes and omits some of them. The table lists tens of thousands of clones, 60% to 80% of them singletons. The source was PBMCs, collected from a glioma patient whose treatment included an IDH1 peptide vaccine. The rearrangement links TRBV10-3 to TRBJ1-1, with unresolved D. The clonotype comes from a man aged 25 to 40 with glioma. This CDR3 is CAIRDSGGGTEAFF. The DNA for the CDR3 is TGTGCCATCAGAGATAGCGGCGGCGGCACTGAAGCTTTCTTT.